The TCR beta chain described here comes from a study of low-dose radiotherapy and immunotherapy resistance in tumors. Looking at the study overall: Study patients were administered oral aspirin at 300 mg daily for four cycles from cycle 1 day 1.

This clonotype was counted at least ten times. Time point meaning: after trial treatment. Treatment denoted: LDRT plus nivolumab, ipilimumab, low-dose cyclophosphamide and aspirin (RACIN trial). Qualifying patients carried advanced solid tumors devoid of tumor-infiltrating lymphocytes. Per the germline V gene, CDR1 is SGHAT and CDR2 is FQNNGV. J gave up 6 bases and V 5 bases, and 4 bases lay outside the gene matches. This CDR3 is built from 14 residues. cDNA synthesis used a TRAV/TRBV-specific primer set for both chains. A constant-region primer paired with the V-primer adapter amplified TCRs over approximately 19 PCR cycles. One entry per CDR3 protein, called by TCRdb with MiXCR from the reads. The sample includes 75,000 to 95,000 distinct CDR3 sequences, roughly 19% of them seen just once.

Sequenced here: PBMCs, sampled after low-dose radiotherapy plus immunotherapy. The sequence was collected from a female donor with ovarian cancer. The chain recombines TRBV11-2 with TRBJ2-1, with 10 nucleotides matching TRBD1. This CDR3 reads CASSPRTGGNEQFF. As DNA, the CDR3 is TGTGCCAGCAGCCCGAGGACAGGGGGCAATGAGCAGTTCTTC.